The 18 T cell receptor beta chains below were found in one sample sequenced in a study of cytomegalovirus exposure and HLA in healthy donors. Only in-frame clones appear in the TCRdb table, and some are missing; sequencing was by immunoSEQ multiplex PCR. The repertoire holds about 160,000 clones, with approximately 86% as singletons. Sequencing used PBMCs. These receptors were obtained from a woman aged 18-30 years in good health and CMV-seronegative.

The chain employs TRBV14 and TRBJ2-7; no firm D call. This CDR3 spans 12 amino acids. V gave up 1 base and J gave up 3 bases, with 4 bases separating them. Per germline, CDR1 SGHDN and CDR2 FVKESK. CDR3: CASSQGLYEQYF. The DNA of the CDR3 is TGTGCCAGCAGCCAAGGTCTCTACGAGCAGTACTTC. Together with reference TRBV14 and TRBJ2-7, the CDR3 gives the full variable domain: EAGVTQFPSHSVIEKGQTVTLRCDPISGHDNLYWYRRVMGKEIKFLLHFVKESKQDESGMPNNRFLAERTGGTYSTLKVQPAELEDSGVYFCASSQGLYEQYFGPGTRLTVT.

The V gene is TRBV27, the J gene TRBJ1-5; 7 bases align to TRBD1. With V trimmed by 8 bases and J by 7 bases, 5 bases remained unmatched. Germline lookup yields CDR1 MNHEY and CDR2 SMNVEV (reference sequence). The CDR3 is made up of 12 amino acids. CDR3 nucleotides: TGTGCCAGCGCCCAGGGGGGACAGCCCCAGCATTTT. Protein: CASAQGGQPQHF.

This clone turned up a few times. V and J are TRBV5-1 and TRBJ1-6; D is perhaps TRBD1 (5 bases). Germline CDR1 is SGHRS and CDR2 is YFSETQ. The V and J ends lost 7 bases and 9 bases respectively, with 14 bases between them. CDR3 size: 13 residues. CDR3 region: CASRHGTSSPLHF. As DNA, the CDR3 is TGCGCCAGCCGACACGGGACTAGTTCACCCCTCCACTTT.

This chain connects TRBV7-3 to TRBJ2-7; 9 bases line up with TRBD2. The CDR3 totals 14 residues. Germline CDR1 and CDR2: SGHTA and FQGTGA. V trimming: 6 bases; J trimming: 2 bases; junction bases outside the gene matches: 5. CDR3: CASSFSGGPYEQYF. Written as DNA, the CDR3 is TGTGCCAGCAGTTTTAGCGGGGGACCCTACGAGCAGTACTTC. The whole variable domain, remainder taken from reference TRBV7-3 and TRBJ2-7, is GAGVSQTPSNKVTEKGKYVELRCDPISGHTALYWYRQSLGQGPEFLIYFQGTGAADDSGLPNDRFFAVRPEGSVSTLKIQRTERGDSAVYLCASSFSGGPYEQYFGPGTRLTVT.

This chain uses TRBV9 with TRBJ1-5; no clear D gene. The CDR3 spans 14 residues. The germline V gene has CDR1 SGDLS and CDR2 YYNGEE. Trimming shortened V by 4 bases and J by 7 bases, and 15 bases separated the two germline ends. The CDR3 sequence: CASSPDQRGQPQHF. The CDR3 DNA follows: TGTGCCAGCAGCCCCGACCAACGAGGCCAGCCCCAGCATTTT.

The CDR3 DNA is TGTGCCAGCAGTCCCTTGGCGGGAGAAAGGTCTGGGGCCAACGTCCTGACTTTC. It translates to CASSPLAGERSGANVLTF. This rearrangement joins TRBV27 to TRBJ2-6; 7 bases line up with TRBD2. CDR3 length: 18 residues. Germline CDR1 reads MNHEY; CDR2 reads SMNVEV (reference sequence). The junction had 11 bases not matched to a gene; V was cut back by 5 bases and J by 1 base.

The chain has TRBV6-5 and TRBJ2-3, with TRBD2 matching over 8 bases. Trimming took 6 bases from V and 5 from J; bases not matched to a gene: 7. This CDR3 comprises 14 residues. The germline V gene has CDR1 MNHEY and CDR2 SVGAGI. CDR3 sequence: CASRVGGAVDTQYF. The CDR3 nucleotides are TGTGCCAGCAGGGTCGGGGGGGCAGTAGATACGCAGTATTTT.

This chain uses TRBV5-1 with TRBJ1-4, with 8 bases aligning to TRBD1. Germline CDR1 and CDR2: SGHRS and YFSETQ. Unmatched junction bases numbered 2, after V lost 0 bases and J lost 7 bases. The CDR3 consists of 14 residues. Here the CDR3 DNA reads TGCGCCAGCAGCTTGGCAGGACAGGGTGAAAAACTGTTTTTT. This gives the protein CASSLAGQGEKLFF.

J is TRBJ2-7 and V is TRBV15; D gene uncertain. The CDR3 is 13 residues long. V lost 9 bases to trimming and J lost 2 bases, with 14 bases between them. Germline CDR1 is LNHNV and CDR2 is YYDKDF (reference sequence). DNA of the CDR3: TGTGCCACTAGACTTATGCCAACCTACGAGCAGTACTTC. Its translation: CATRLMPTYEQYF.

This chain links TRBV5-4 with TRBJ2-1; TRBD1 matches 10 bases. The CDR3 length is 16 residues. The trim removed 1 base at V and 8 bases at J, leaving 9 bases unmatched. Germline CDR1 is SGHNT and CDR2 is YYREEE (reference sequence). The CDR3 DNA follows: TGTGCCAGCAGCTTGAGGACAGGGGGATTATCTGATGAGCAGTTCTTC. It is translated as CASSLRTGGLSDEQFF.

This clone appeared once. V is TRBV18 and J is TRBJ2-7; 9 bases are shared with TRBD2. This CDR3 comprises 18 residues. Germline loops: CDR1 KGHSH, CDR2 LQKENI. After removal of 4 bases from V and 5 bases from J, the junction contained 18 bases not matched to a gene. CDR3 in DNA: TGTGCCAGCTCACATAACTACCGCGGGGGGGCCGGTGGCGACGAGCAGTACTTC. Encoded protein: CASSHNYRGGAGGDEQYF.

This chain links TRBV19 with TRBJ2-5, with TRBD2 matching 11 bases. Germline CDR1 LNHDA, CDR2 SQIVND (reference sequence). V was pared by 5 bases and J by 5 bases, with 10 bases of the junction left unmatched. The CDR3 is made up of 16 amino acids. The DNA of the CDR3 is TGTGCCAGTAGTTCCCTAGCGGGAGGAGAGTGGGAGACCCAGTACTTC. The encoded protein is CASSSLAGGEWETQYF.

This clone was seen once. The rearrangement links TRBV4-1 to TRBJ2-1, with 9 positions matching TRBD2. Germline V gene sequence: CDR1 MGHRA, CDR2 YSYEKL. The CDR3 loop spans 15 amino acids. The V and J ends lost 3 bases and 8 bases, in that order; junction bases with no gene match: 8. Here the CDR3 DNA reads TGCGCCAGCAGCCACGGTAGCGGGAGTTCTGATGAGCAGTTCTTC. Translated, it gives CASSHGSGSSDEQFF.

The chain employs TRBV23-1 and TRBJ2-5, with 7 nucleotides matching TRBD2. TRBV23-1 has ORF status, its function being uncertain. This CDR3 spans 19 amino acids. V shed 2 bases, J shed 0 bases, and the junction held 15 bases outside the gene matches. The CDR3 region is CASSQVSASGCPYQETQYF. The CDR3 nucleotides are TGCGCCAGCAGTCAAGTGTCGGCTAGCGGATGCCCTTACCAAGAGACCCAGTACTTC.

This CDR3 reads CASSLAQGASYEQYF. In DNA, the CDR3 is TGTGCCAGCAGCTTAGCACAGGGGGCCAGCTACGAGCAGTACTTC. V gene TRBV7-9 combines with J gene TRBJ2-7; 9 bases fit TRBD1. Germline CDR1 and CDR2: SEHNR and FQNEAQ (reference sequence). This CDR3 is built from 15 residues. The ends lost 0 bases at V and 3 bases at J; junction bases unmatched: 3. Using reference TRBV7-9 and TRBJ2-7 for the parts outside the CDR3, the full variable domain is DTGVSQNPRHKITKRGQNVTFRCDPISEHNRLYWYRQTLGQGPEFLTYFQNEAQLEKSRLLSDRFSAERPKGSFSTLEIQRTEQGDSAMYLCASSLAQGASYEQYFGPGTRLTVT.

This chain uses TRBV18 with TRBJ2-7; 10 bases are shared with TRBD2. The CDR3 totals 15 residues. The J segment lost 4 bases and the V segment lost 3 bases, leaving 6 bases of the junction unmatched. Germline CDR1 reads KGHSH; CDR2 reads LQKENI. The DNA for the CDR3 is TGTGCCAGCTCACCTTGGAGCGGGAGGGTGTACGAGCAGTACTTC. Residues: CASSPWSGRVYEQYF.

J is TRBJ2-3 and V is TRBV27, with TRBD1 matching 8 bases. Per germline, CDR1 MNHEY and CDR2 SMNVEV (reference sequence). Trimming at V came to 2 bases and at J to 1 base, leaving 8 bases not matched to a gene. The CDR3 runs to 17 residues. CDR3 nucleotides: TGTGCCAGCAGTTTACCCTGGCAGGGGGCGGGCACAGATACGCAGTATTTT. Translating it yields CASSLPWQGAGTDTQYF.

The gene calls are TRBV27 and TRBJ2-7; 9 nucleotides align to TRBD2. Germline trimming cut 3 bases from V and 1 base from J; bases unmatched to any gene: 7. Germline assignment: CDR1 MNHEY and CDR2 SMNVEV (reference sequence). The CDR3 has 16 amino acids. CDR3 sequence: CASSFRASGTSYEQYF. CDR3 bases: TGTGCCAGCAGTTTTCGGGCTAGCGGGACATCCTACGAGCAGTACTTC.